Each of the 24 T cell receptor beta chains below was sequenced from the same sample in a study of blood T cells in healthy people across ages. It was with a sample-barcoded 5' primer and a J-beta primer mix that a second PCR of about 6 to 12 cycles was run. Using its own MiXCR run on the 5' RACE reads, TCRdb lists one record per CDR3 protein. The sample yields approximately 1.5 million distinct CDR3 sequences, almost 35% seen once. The sample comprised blood. These receptors came from a woman in her 30s in good health.

This clonotype was observed a handful of times. The gene calls are TRBV6-5 and TRBJ1-1; D is undetermined. The CDR3 length is 15 residues. Germline loops: CDR1 MNHEY, CDR2 SVGAGI. Trimming took off 0 bases at V and 0 bases at J, with 8 bases between the two ends. DNA of the CDR3: TGTGCCAGCAGTTACTCTGGGGTGATGAACACTGAAGCTTTCTTT. This gives the protein CASSYSGVMNTEAFF.

The chain joins TRBV20-1 to TRBJ1-5; 8 nucleotides match TRBD1. The junction had 13 bases not matched to a gene; V was cut back by 3 bases and J by 6 bases. The CDR3 is 16 amino acids. Germline V gene sequence: CDR1 DFQATT, CDR2 SNEGSKA (reference sequence). The CDR3 reads CSASLPGQESTQPQHF. DNA of the CDR3: TGCAGTGCTAGTTTACCGGGACAGGAGTCGACTCAGCCCCAGCATTTT.

This chain connects TRBV20-1 to TRBJ2-3; the match to TRBD2 covers 7 bases. The CDR3 totals 14 residues. Germline values: CDR1 DFQATT, CDR2 SNEGSKA (reference sequence). Trimming took 6 bases from V and 7 from J; bases not matched to a gene: 13. The CDR3 here is CSAPSGGRGNTQYF. The CDR3 DNA follows: TGCAGTGCCCCCTCCGGCGGGAGAGGGAATACGCAGTATTTT.

This clonotype was counted only a few times. The chain uses TRBV3-1 and TRBJ2-7; D is possibly TRBD2 (5 bases). V shed 3 bases and J shed 8 bases, with 11 bases lying between them. The CDR3 is 12 amino acids. Germline loops: CDR1 LGHDT, CDR2 YNNKEL (reference sequence). In DNA form, the CDR3 reads TGTGCCAGCAGCCACGAGGGAGCGAAGCAGTACTTC. It yields the protein CASSHEGAKQYF.

The chain recombines TRBV20-1 with TRBJ1-5, with D tentatively TRBD1 (6 bases). The CDR3 sequence is 14 residues long. Trimming cost V 2 bases and J 3 bases, with 11 bases left between them. The germline CDR1 and CDR2 sequences are DFQATT and SNEGSKA (reference sequence). CDR3 loop: CSARKQGDNQPQHF. The CDR3 region has the DNA TGCAGTGCTAGAAAACAGGGTGACAATCAGCCCCAGCATTTT.

On this clonotype: Sequence at one end of the junction differs from germline and may be a read error. V and J are TRBV4-1 and TRBJ2-7, with D possibly TRBD1 on 5 matching bases. The CDR3 has 16 amino acids. CDR1 is MGHRA, CDR2 YSYEKL, per germline. CDR3 in amino acids: CASGQDPREPSYEQYF. In nucleotides, the CDR3 is TGCGCCAGCGGCCAAGATCCCAGGGAACCCTCCTACGAGCAGTACTTC.

The V call is TRBV15, the J call TRBJ2-3, with D unclear. This CDR3 spans 15 amino acids. From germline, CDR1 is LNHNV and CDR2 YYDKDF (reference sequence). Between the trimmed V and J ends, which lost 1 base and 2 bases, there was a span of 10 bases. Written as DNA, the CDR3 is TGTGCCACCAGCAGAGTGTCAAGGGCCACAGATACGCAGTATTTT. This encodes CATSRVSRATDTQYF.

This clonotype has just a few counts. The rearrangement links TRBV29-1 to TRBJ2-5, with D perhaps TRBD1 or TRBD2 (5 bases each). V lost 1 base and J 1 base, leaving 16 bases between the germline ends. The germline V gene encodes CDR1 SQVTM and CDR2 ANQGSEA. This CDR3 is built from 16 residues. CDR3 sequence (DNA): TGCAGCGTTGAAGGTCGGAGAGGGGTAATCCAAGAGACCCAGTACTTC. As protein: CSVEGRRGVIQETQYF.

The chain recombines TRBV9 with TRBJ2-3; unclear D gene. Deletions cut 3 bases from V and 6 bases from J, with 8 bases between. The CDR3 runs 12 residues. Germline V CDR1 and CDR2: SGDLS, YYNGEE. This CDR3 is CASSGVKDTQYF. The CDR3 DNA is TGTGCCAGCAGCGGGGTGAAGGATACGCAGTATTTT.

This clonotype has only a few counts. The chain uses TRBV25-1 and TRBJ1-2, with TRBD1 as a possible D gene (5 bases). The V and J ends lost 2 bases and 6 bases respectively, with 13 bases between them. The CDR3 totals 14 residues. Germline CDR1 is MGHDK and CDR2 is SYGVNS. The CDR3 region is CASSEKVKGDGYTF. In DNA, the CDR3 is TGTGCCAGCAGTGAAAAGGTGAAAGGGGATGGCTACACCTTC.

The chain joins TRBV7-9 to TRBJ2-7, with D uncertain. The CDR3 is made up of 12 amino acids. Germline V gene sequence: CDR1 SEHNR, CDR2 FQNEAQ (reference sequence). V dropped 7 bases and J dropped 4 bases, with 11 bases sitting between them. CDR3 amino acids: CASNQAGYEQYF. Written as DNA, the CDR3 is TGTGCCAGCAACCAGGCTGGGTACGAGCAGTACTTC. Complete variable domain (other parts from reference TRBV7-9 and TRBJ2-7): DTGVSQNPRHKITKRGQNVTFRCDPISEHNRLYWYRQTLGQGPEFLTYFQNEAQLEKSRLLSDRFSAERPKGSFSTLEIQRTEQGDSAMYLCASNQAGYEQYFGPGTRLTVT.

In its sample, this clonotype was seen once. The chain's CDR3 is CATTMRINEKLFF. The CDR3 nucleotides read TGTGCCACCACGATGAGAATTAATGAAAAACTGTTTTTT. The chain employs TRBV28 and TRBJ1-4; D uncertain. V dropped 10 bases and J dropped 4 bases, with 13 bases sitting between them. The germline V gene has CDR1 MDHEN and CDR2 SYDVKM. The CDR3 runs to 13 residues. Using reference TRBV28 and TRBJ1-4 for the parts outside the CDR3, the full variable domain is DVKVTQSSRYLVKRTGEKVFLECVQDMDHENMFWYRQDPGLGLRLIYFSYDVKMKEKGDIPEGYSVSREKKERFSLILESASTNQTSMYLCATTMRINEKLFFGSGTQLSVL.

The V gene is TRBV7-9, the J gene TRBJ1-4; D may be TRBD1 (6 bases). V was pared by 6 bases and J by 4 bases, with 12 bases between. Germline V lookup: CDR1 SEHNR, CDR2 FQNEAQ (reference sequence). The CDR3 consists of 14 residues. The CDR3 coding sequence is TGTGCCAGCAGTATGAACAGGGATAATGAAAAACTGTTTTTT. Translation: CASSMNRDNEKLFF.

CDR3 nucleotide sequence: TGTGCCAGCAGCCAAAGGAAGGGGGCGAACTCCTACGAGCAGTACTTC. Translating it yields CASSQRKGANSYEQYF. This rearrangement joins TRBV14 to TRBJ2-7, with 7 positions matching TRBD1. The CDR3 loop spans 16 amino acids. CDR1 is SGHDN, CDR2 FVKESK, per germline. The V segment lost 2 bases and the J segment 0 bases; nucleotides outside the gene matches: 7.

This sequence joins TRBV3-1 and TRBJ1-1; D gene uncertain. Per the germline V gene, CDR1 is LGHDT and CDR2 is YNNKEL (reference sequence). The CDR3 is made up of 12 amino acids. The ends were cut back, 3 bases at V and 7 bases at J, with 9 bases in the middle. The CDR3 DNA reads TGTGCCAGCAGCCAGCCTGGAGGTGAAGCTTTCTTT. It translates to CASSQPGGEAFF.

V is TRBV6-5 and J is TRBJ1-6; D gene ambiguous. The germline gives CDR1 MNHEY, CDR2 SVGAGI. The CDR3 is made up of 13 amino acids. V was shortened by 0 bases and J by 10 bases, with 7 bases between the two germline ends. DNA of the CDR3: TGTGCCAGCAGTTACTCGCTAGGATCACCCCTCCACTTT. Residues: CASSYSLGSPLHF.

This chain connects TRBV2 to TRBJ1-2; perhaps TRBD1 as D (5 bases). The germline gives CDR1 SNHLY, CDR2 FYNNEI. V was shortened by 7 bases and J by 1 base, with 19 bases between the two germline ends. This CDR3 is built from 16 residues. CDR3 coding DNA: TGTGCCAGCACCGCGCCTCGGGACGGCAGTAACTATGGCTACACCTTC. Its translation: CASTAPRDGSNYGYTF.

This clonotype has a handful of counts. The chain carries TRBV29-1 and TRBJ2-3, with 12 nucleotides matching TRBD1. Germline trimming cut 6 bases from V and 10 bases from J; bases unmatched to any gene: 11. There are 14 residues in the CDR3. CDR1 SQVTM and CDR2 ANQGSEA come from the germline V gene. CDR3 amino acids: CSVQGTGGEEAQYF. The CDR3 DNA reads as TGCAGCGTACAGGGGACAGGGGGCGAGGAGGCGCAGTATTTT.

The rearrangement links TRBV28 to TRBJ2-1; TRBD2 aligns across 16 bases. Trimming took 3 bases from V and 6 from J; bases not matched to a gene: 11. Germline V lookup: CDR1 MDHEN, CDR2 SYDVKM. The CDR3 contains 19 residues. DNA of the CDR3: TGTGCCAGCAGTTTGGCCGGGACTAGCGGGAGGGCCCGGGTCAATGAGCAGTTCTTC. It specifies CASSLAGTSGRARVNEQFF. The full variable domain, in which reference TRBV28 and TRBJ2-1 provide the parts outside the CDR3, is DVKVTQSSRYLVKRTGEKVFLECVQDMDHENMFWYRQDPGLGLRLIYFSYDVKMKEKGDIPEGYSVSREKKERFSLILESASTNQTSMYLCASSLAGTSGRARVNEQFFGPGTRLTVL.

This clonotype was seen repeatedly, ten times or more. V gene TRBV29-1 combines with J gene TRBJ2-5; maybe TRBD1 (6 bases). Trimming pared 2 bases from V and 5 bases from J, leaving 9 bases between. The CDR3 sequence is 12 residues long. The V gene's germline CDR1 is SQVTM and CDR2 ANQGSEA. The CDR3 DNA follows: TGCAGCGTTGAACAGGGGCGGGAGACCCAGTACTTC. Amino acids: CSVEQGRETQYF.

This clonotype was recorded a few times. The V call is TRBV28, the J call TRBJ2-7; D may correspond to TRBD1 or TRBD2 (5 bases each). V lost 8 bases and J lost 12, with 14 bases in between. Per the germline V gene, CDR1 is MDHEN and CDR2 is SYDVKM. CDR3 length: 10 residues. The CDR3 DNA sequence: TGTGCCAGCGGGACCAGGGCTTCGTACTTC. Amino acids: CASGTRASYF.

The chain uses TRBV5-1 and TRBJ2-7, with TRBD1 as a possible D gene (6 bases). The CDR3 has 16 residues. Germline loops: CDR1 SGHRS, CDR2 YFSETQ. Deletions cut 0 bases from V and 0 bases from J, with 13 bases between. In DNA, the CDR3 is TGCGCCAGCAGCTTGGTTCCAGGGGCCTACTCCTACGAGCAGTACTTC. It codes for CASSLVPGAYSYEQYF.

The chain couples TRBV5-1 to TRBJ2-7; 7 bases line up with TRBD2. The CDR3 sequence is 15 residues long. The V gene end was trimmed by 0 bases and the J gene end by 4 bases; junction bases not matched to a gene: 7. The germline CDR1 and CDR2 sequences are SGHRS and YFSETQ. The CDR3 loop reads CASSLEARGEYEQYF. For the CDR3, the DNA is TGCGCCAGCAGCTTGGAAGCCCGGGGGGAATACGAGCAGTACTTC. The variable domain in full, with the rest retrieved from reference TRBV5-1 and TRBJ2-7, is KAGVTQTPRYLIKTRGQQVTLSCSPISGHRSVSWYQQTPGQGLQFLFEYFSETQRNKGNFPGRFSGRQFSNSRSEMNVSTLELGDSALYLCASSLEARGEYEQYFGPGTRLTVT.

This clonotype was detected only a few times. The chain uses TRBV6-2 or TRBV6-3 and TRBJ1-1; D gene ambiguous. CDR3 size: 11 residues. V lost 5 bases and J lost 8, with 9 bases in between. Germline V gene lookup returns CDR1 MNHEY and CDR2 SVGEGT. The CDR3 DNA follows: TGTGCCAGCAGTACGGGGTGGGAAGCTTTCTTT. It specifies CASSTGWEAFF.